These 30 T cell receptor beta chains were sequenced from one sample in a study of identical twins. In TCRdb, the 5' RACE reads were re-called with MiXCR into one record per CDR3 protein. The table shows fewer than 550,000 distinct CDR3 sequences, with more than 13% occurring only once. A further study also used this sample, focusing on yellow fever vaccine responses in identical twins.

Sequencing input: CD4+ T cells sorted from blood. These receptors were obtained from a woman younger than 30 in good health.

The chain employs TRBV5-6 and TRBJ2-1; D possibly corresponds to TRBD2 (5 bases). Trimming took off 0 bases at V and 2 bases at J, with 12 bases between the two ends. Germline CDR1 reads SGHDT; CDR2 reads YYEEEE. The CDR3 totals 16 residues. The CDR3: CASSLDEGSPYNEQFF. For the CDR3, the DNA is TGTGCCAGCAGCTTGGATGAGGGATCGCCCTACAATGAGCAGTTCTTC.

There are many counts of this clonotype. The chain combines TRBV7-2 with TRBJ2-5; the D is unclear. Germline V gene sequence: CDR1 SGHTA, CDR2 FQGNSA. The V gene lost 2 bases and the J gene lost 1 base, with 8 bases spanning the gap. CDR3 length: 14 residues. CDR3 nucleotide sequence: TGTGCCAGCAGCTTATCCCCGAGCCAAGAGACCCAGTACTTC. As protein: CASSLSPSQETQYF.

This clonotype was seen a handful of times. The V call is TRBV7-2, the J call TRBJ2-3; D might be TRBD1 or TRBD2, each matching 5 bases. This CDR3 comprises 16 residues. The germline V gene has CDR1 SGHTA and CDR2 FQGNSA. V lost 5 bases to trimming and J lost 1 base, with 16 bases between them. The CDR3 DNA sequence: TGTGCCAGCAGCATGGTAGGGGAGATCGGCACAGATACGCAGTATTTT. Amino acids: CASSMVGEIGTDTQYF.

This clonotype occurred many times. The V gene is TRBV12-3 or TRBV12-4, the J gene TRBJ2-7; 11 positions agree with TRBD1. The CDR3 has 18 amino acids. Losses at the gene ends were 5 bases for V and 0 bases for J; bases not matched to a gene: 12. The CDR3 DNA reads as TGTGCCAGCAGTATAAACTTCAAGGACAGGGGGCCCTCCTACGAGCAGTACTTC. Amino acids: CASSINFKDRGPSYEQYF.

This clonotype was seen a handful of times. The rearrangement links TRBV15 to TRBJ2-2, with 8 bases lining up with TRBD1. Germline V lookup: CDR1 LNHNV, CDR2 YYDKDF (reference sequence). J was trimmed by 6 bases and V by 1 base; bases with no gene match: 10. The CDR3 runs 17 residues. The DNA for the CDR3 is TGTGCCACCAGCAGAGCGGCGGACAGGGTATTAGCCGGGGAGCTGTTTTTT. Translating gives CATSRAADRVLAGELFF.

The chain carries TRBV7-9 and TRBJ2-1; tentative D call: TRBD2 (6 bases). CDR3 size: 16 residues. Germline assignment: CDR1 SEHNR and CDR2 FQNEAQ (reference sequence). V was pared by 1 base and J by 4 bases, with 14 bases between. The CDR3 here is CASSLGIGEEYNEQFF. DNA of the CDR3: TGTGCCAGCAGCTTAGGTATTGGGGAGGAATACAATGAGCAGTTCTTC.

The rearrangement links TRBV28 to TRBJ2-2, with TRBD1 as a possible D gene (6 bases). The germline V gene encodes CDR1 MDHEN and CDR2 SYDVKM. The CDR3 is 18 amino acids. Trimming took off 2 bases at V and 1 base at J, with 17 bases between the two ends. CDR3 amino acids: CASSLLGGGQLNTGELFF. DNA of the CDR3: TGTGCCAGCAGTTTACTAGGTGGGGGACAACTGAACACCGGGGAGCTGTTTTTT.

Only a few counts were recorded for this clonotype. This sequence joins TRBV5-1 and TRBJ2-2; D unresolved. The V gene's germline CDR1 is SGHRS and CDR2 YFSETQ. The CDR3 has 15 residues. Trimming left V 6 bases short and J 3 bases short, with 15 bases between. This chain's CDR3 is CASTILGSDTGELFF. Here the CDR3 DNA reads TGCGCCAGCACCATTTTGGGATCCGACACCGGGGAGCTGTTTTTT.

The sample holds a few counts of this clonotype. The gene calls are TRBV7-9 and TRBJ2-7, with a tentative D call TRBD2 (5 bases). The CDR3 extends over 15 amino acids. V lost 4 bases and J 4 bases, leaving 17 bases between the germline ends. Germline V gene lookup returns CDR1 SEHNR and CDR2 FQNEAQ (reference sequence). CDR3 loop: CASSSSGGRRYEQYF. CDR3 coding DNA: TGTGCCAGCAGCTCCTCAGGAGGCAGGAGGTACGAGCAGTACTTC.

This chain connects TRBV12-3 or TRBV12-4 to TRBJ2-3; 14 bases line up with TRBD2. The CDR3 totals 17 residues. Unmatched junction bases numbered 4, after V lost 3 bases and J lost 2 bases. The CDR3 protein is CASSLGTSGGYTDTQYF. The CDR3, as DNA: TGTGCCAGCAGTTTGGGGACTAGCGGGGGCTACACAGATACGCAGTATTTT.

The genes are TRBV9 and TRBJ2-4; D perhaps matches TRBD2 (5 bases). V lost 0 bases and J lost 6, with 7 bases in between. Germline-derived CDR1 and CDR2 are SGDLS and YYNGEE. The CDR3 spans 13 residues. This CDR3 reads CASSVDRGNIQYF. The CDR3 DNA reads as TGTGCCAGCAGCGTAGATCGGGGAAACATTCAGTACTTC.

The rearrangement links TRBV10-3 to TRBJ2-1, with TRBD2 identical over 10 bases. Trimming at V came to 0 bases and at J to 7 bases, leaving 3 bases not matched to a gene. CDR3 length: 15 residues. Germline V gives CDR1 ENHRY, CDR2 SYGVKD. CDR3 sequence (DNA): TGTGCCATCAGTGAGTCGAGCGGGGGGGCTAATGAGCAGTTCTTC. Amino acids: CAISESSGGANEQFF.

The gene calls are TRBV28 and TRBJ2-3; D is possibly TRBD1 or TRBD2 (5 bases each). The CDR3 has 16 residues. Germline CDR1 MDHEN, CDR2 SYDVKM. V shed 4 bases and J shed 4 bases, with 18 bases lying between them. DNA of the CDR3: TGTGCCAGCAGTTATGGCCGGGACGGTGCATCAGATACGCAGTATTTT. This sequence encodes CASSYGRDGASDTQYF.

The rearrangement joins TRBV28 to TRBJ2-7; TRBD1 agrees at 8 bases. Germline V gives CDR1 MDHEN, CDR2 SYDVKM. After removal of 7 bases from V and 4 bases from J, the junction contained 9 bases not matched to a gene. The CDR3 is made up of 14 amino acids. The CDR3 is CASTEGQALYEQYF. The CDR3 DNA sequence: TGTGCCAGCACGGAGGGACAGGCCCTATACGAGCAGTACTTC.

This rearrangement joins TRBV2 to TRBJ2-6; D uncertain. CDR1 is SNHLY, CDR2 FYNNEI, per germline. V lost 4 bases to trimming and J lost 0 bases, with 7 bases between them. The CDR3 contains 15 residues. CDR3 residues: CASSVGRSGANVLTF. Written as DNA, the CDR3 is TGTGCCAGCAGTGTCGGGCGCTCTGGGGCCAACGTCCTGACTTTC.

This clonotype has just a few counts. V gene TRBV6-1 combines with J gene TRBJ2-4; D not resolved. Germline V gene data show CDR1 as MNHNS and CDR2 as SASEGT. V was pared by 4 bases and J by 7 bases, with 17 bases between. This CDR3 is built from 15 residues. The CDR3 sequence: CASSAGRVGDNIQYF. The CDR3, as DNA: TGTGCCAGCAGTGCGGGCAGAGTAGGAGACAACATTCAGTACTTC.

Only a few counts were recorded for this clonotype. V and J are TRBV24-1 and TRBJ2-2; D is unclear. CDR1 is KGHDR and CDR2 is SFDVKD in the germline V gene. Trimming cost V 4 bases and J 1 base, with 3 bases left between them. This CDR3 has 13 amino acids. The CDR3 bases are TGTGCCACCAGTGACGTGAACACCGGGGAGCTGTTTTTT. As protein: CATSDVNTGELFF.

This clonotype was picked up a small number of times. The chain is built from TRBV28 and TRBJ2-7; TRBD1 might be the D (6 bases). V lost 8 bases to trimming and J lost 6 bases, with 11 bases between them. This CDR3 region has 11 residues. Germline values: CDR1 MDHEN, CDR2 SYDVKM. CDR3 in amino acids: CASWGRFEQYF. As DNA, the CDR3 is TGTGCCAGCTGGGGGCGATTCGAGCAGTACTTC.

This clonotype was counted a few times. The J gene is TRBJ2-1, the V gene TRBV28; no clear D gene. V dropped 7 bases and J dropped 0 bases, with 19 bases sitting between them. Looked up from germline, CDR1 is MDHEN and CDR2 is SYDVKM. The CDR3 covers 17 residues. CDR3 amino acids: CASTSGRPTGSYNEQFF. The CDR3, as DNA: TGTGCCAGCACCTCGGGCCGGCCGACGGGCTCCTACAATGAGCAGTTCTTC.

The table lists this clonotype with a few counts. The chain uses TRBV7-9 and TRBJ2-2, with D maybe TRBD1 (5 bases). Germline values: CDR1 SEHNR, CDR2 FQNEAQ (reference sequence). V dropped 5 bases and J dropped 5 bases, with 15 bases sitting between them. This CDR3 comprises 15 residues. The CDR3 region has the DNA TGTGCCAGCAGCCACGGAAGGGGAATTACCGGGGAGCTGTTTTTT. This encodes CASSHGRGITGELFF.

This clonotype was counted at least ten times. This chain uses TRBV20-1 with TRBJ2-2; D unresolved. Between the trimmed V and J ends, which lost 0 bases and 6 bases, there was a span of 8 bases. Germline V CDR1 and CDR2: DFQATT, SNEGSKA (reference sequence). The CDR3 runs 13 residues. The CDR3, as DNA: TGCAGTGCTAGAGAGTTGGTTCCCGGGGAGCTGTTTTTT. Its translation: CSARELVPGELFF.

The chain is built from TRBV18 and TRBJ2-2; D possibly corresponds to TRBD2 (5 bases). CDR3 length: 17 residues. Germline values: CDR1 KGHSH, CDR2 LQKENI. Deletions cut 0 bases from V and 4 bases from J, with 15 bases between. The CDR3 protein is CASSPPRTPVPTGELFF. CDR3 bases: TGTGCCAGCTCACCACCTCGGACTCCGGTCCCCACCGGGGAGCTGTTTTTT.

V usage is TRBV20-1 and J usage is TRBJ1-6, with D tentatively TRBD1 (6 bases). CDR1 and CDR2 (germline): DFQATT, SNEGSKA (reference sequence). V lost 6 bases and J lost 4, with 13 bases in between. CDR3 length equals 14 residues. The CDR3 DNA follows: TGCAGTGCCGGAGTTCAGGGGTATAATTCACCCCTCCACTTT. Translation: CSAGVQGYNSPLHF.

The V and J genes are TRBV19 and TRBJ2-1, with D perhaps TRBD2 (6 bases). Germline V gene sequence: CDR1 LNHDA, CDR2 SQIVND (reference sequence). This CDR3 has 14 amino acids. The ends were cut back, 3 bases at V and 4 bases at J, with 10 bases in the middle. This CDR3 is CASSILGGYNEQFF. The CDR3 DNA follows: TGTGCCAGTAGTATTTTGGGAGGATACAATGAGCAGTTCTTC.

The CDR3 is CAISEREGEQFF. DNA for the CDR3: TGTGCCATCAGTGAAAGGGAAGGTGAGCAGTTCTTC. J is TRBJ2-1 and V is TRBV10-3; no reliable D call. CDR3 size: 12 residues. Germline loops: CDR1 ENHRY, CDR2 SYGVKD. V lost 3 bases to trimming and J lost 9 bases, with 9 bases between them.

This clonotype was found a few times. CDR3 sequence: CASSLGQTPGPQHF. In DNA form, the CDR3 reads TGTGCCAGCAGCTTGGGACAGACCCCGGGGCCCCAGCATTTT. The chain combines TRBV7-9 with TRBJ1-5; 7 nucleotides align to TRBD1. Unmatched junction bases numbered 8, after V lost 3 bases and J lost 9 bases. Looked up from germline, CDR1 is SEHNR and CDR2 is FQNEAQ (reference sequence). The CDR3 is 14 residues long.

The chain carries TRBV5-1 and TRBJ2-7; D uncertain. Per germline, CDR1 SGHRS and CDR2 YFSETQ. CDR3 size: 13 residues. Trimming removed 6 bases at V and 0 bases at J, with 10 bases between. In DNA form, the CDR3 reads TGCGCCAGCACGGATACAACCTCCTACGAGCAGTACTTC. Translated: CASTDTTSYEQYF.

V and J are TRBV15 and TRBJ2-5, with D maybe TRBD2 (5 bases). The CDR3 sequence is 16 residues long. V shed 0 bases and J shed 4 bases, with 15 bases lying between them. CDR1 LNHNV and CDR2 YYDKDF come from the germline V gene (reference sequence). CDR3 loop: CATSRDRTGVAETQYF. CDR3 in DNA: TGTGCCACCAGCAGAGATAGGACCGGGGTAGCAGAGACCCAGTACTTC.

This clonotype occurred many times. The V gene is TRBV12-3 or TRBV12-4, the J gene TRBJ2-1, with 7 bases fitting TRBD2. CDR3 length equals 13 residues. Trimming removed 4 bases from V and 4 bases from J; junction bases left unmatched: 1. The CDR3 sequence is CASSSRGYNEQFF. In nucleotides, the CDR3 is TGTGCCAGCAGTTCGCGGGGGTACAATGAGCAGTTCTTC.

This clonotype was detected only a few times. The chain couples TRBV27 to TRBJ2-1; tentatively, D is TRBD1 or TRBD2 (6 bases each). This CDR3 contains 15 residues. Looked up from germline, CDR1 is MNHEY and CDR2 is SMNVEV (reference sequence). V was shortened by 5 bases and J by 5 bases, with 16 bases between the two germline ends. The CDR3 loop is CASSPIWGADNEQFF. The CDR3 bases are TGTGCCAGCAGTCCTATATGGGGGGCCGACAATGAGCAGTTCTTC.